This TCR beta chain stems from a study of blood T cell repertoires in COVID-19. Method: immunoSEQ multiplex PCR; TCRdb's copy keeps in-frame clones and lacks some. The sample records about 130,000 clones, 85% being singletons. V was shortened by 1 base and J by 5 bases, with 11 bases between the two germline ends. Germline lookup yields CDR1 SGHTA and CDR2 FQGNSA. The CDR3 consists of 14 residues. The clonotype was recovered from a human donor in a cohort sampled during active COVID-19. Sequencing was done on a sample of peripheral blood. V is TRBV7-2 and J is TRBJ2-5, with a possible D match to TRBD2 (6 bases). This chain's CDR3 is CASSLVGGGETQYF. The CDR3 DNA follows: TGTGCCAGCAGCTTAGTCGGTGGGGGGGAGACCCAGTACTTC. Variable domain in full (rest from reference TRBV7-2 and TRBJ2-5): GAGVSQSPSNKVTEKGKDVELRCDPISGHTALYWYRQSLGQGLEFLIYFQGNSAPDKSGLPSDRFSAERTGGSVSTLTIQRTQQEDSAVYLCASSLVGGGETQYFGPGTRLLVL.